This T cell receptor (beta chain) was obtained from a study of blood T cell repertoires in COVID-19. Trimming removed 1 base at V and 2 bases at J, with 12 bases between. Germline lookup yields CDR1 SEHNR and CDR2 FQNEAQ (reference sequence). CDR3 length: 15 residues. Some clones are missing from TCRdb's copy, which holds only in-frame ones; the method was immunoSEQ multiplex PCR. The sample contains around 310,000 clones, about 90% of which appear only once. J is TRBJ2-7 and V is TRBV7-9; possibly TRBD2 for D (6 bases). Material: peripheral blood. The sequence was obtained from a woman between 40 and 50 years old with COVID-19, enrolled during active disease. The CDR3, as DNA: TGTGCCAGCAGCTTAGTTCGGCGGGAAGCCTACGAGCAGTACTTC. Encoded protein: CASSLVRREAYEQYF.